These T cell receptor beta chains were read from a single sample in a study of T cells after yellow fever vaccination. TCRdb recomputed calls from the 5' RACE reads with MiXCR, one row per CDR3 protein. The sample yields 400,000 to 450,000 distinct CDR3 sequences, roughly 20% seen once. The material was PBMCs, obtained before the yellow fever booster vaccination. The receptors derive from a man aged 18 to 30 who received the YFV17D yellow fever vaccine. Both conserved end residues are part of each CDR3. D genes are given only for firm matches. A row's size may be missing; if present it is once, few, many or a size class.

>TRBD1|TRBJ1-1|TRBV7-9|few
CASSFRMGQSLNTEAFF
TGTGCCAGCAGCTTTCGTATGGGACAGTCCCTAAACACTGAAGCTTTCTTT
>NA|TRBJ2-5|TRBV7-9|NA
CAGAISPGQETQYF
TGTGCCGGGGCAATTTCCCCAGGCCAAGAGACCCAGTACTTC
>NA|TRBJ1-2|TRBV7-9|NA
CASSQAAGGYTF
TGTGCCAGCAGCCAGGCGGCAGGGGGCTACACCTTC
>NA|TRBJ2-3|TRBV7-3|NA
CASSQPGDTQYF
TGTGCCAGCAGCCAACCGGGTGATACGCAGTATTTT
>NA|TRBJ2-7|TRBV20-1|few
CSAGGWVASYEQYF
TGCAGTGCTGGGGGATGGGTGGCATCCTACGAGCAGTACTTC
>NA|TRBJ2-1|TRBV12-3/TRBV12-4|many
CASSFQGYEQFF
TGTGCCAGCAGTTTCCAAGGGTATGAGCAGTTCTTC
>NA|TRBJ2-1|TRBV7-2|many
CASSFIYSYNEQFF
TGTGCCAGCAGCTTTATTTACTCCTACAATGAGCAGTTCTTC
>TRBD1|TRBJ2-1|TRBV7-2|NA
CASSRRGQLMGNEQFF
TGTGCCAGCAGCCGTAGGGGACAGCTTATGGGGAATGAGCAGTTCTTC
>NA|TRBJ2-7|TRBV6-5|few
CASSYLGGPGYEQYF
TGTGCCAGCAGTTACTTAGGGGGTCCTGGCTACGAGCAGTACTTC
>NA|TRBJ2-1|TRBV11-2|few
CASSLFGGSYNEQFF
TGTGCCAGCAGCTTATTCGGGGGCTCCTACAATGAGCAGTTCTTC
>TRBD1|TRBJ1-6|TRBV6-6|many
CASSQSRDRNSPLHF
TGTGCCAGCAGTCAGTCCCGGGACAGGAACTCACCCCTCCACTTT
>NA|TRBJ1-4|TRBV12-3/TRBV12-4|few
CASSLARGGVGEKLFF
TGTGCCAGCAGTTTAGCGAGGGGAGGCGTTGGCGAAAAACTGTTTTTT
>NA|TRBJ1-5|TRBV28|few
CASSQGAGQPQHF
TGTGCCAGCAGTCAGGGAGCAGGTCAGCCCCAGCATTTT
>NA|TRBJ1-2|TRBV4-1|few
CASSHRREGYGYTF
TGCGCCAGCAGCCACAGGAGGGAGGGCTATGGCTACACCTTC
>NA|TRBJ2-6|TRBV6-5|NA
CASSWGRTGANVLTF
TGTGCCAGCAGTTGGGGCAGAACCGGGGCCAACGTCCTGACTTTC
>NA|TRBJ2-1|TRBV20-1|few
CSAKGGPSYNEQFF
TGCAGTGCTAAGGGGGGCCCGTCCTACAATGAGCAGTTCTTC
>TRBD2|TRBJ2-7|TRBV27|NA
CASSRGVSGGAFEQYF
TGTGCCAGCAGTCGAGGGGTCAGCGGGGGGGCATTCGAGCAGTACTTC
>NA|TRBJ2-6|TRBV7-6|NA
CASSDGGSSGANVLTF
TGTGCCAGCAGCGACGGAGGTAGCTCTGGGGCCAACGTCCTGACTTTC
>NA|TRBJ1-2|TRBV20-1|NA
CSATGGAPLNYGYTF
TGCAGTGCTACCGGGGGGGCGCCCCTAAACTATGGCTACACCTTC
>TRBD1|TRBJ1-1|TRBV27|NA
CASSKEQGGTEAFF
TGTGCCAGCAGTAAGGAACAGGGGGGCACTGAAGCTTTCTTT
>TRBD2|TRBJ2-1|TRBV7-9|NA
CASSENRGGSYNEQFF
TGTGCCAGCAGCGAGAATCGGGGGGGCTCCTACAATGAGCAGTTCTTC
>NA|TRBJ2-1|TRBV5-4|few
CASSSGTASYNEQFF
TGTGCCAGCAGCAGCGGGACAGCCTCCTACAATGAGCAGTTCTTC
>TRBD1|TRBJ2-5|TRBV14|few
CASSQRQGARETQYF
TGTGCCAGCAGCCAGAGACAGGGGGCGCGGGAGACCCAGTACTTC
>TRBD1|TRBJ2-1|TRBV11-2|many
CASSPGPGTGLNEQFF
TGTGCCAGCAGCCCAGGCCCCGGGACAGGGCTCAATGAGCAGTTCTTC
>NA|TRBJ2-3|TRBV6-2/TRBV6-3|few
CASSYQGAGQDTQYF
TGTGCCAGCAGTTACCAGGGAGCAGGACAAGATACGCAGTATTTT
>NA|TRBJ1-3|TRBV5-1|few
CASCAEGSVFGNTIYF
TGCGCCAGCTGCGCGGAGGGCTCGGTTTTTGGAAACACCATATATTTT
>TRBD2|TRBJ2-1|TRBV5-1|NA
CASSLGSGVNEQFF
TGCGCCAGCAGCTTAGGTAGCGGGGTCAATGAGCAGTTCTTC
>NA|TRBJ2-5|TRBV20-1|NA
CSARYPRQETQYF
TGCAGTGCTCGGTACCCCCGGCAAGAGACCCAGTACTTC
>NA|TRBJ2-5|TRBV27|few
CASSLDSTYQETQYF
TGTGCCAGCAGTTTAGACAGCACGTACCAAGAGACCCAGTACTTC
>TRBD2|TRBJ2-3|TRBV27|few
CASSHRLAGTDTQYF
TGTGCCAGCAGCCATCGACTAGCGGGGACAGATACGCAGTATTTT
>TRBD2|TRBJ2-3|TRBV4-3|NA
CASSHGPPRSSGGQLGDTQYF
TGCGCCAGCAGCCACGGACCCCCTCGATCTAGCGGGGGGCAATTGGGAGATACGCAGTATTTT
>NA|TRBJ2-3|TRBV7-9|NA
CASAAAVGTDTQYF
TGTGCCAGCGCCGCGGCTGTCGGCACAGATACGCAGTATTTT
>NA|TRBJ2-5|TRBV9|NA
CASSVDPTGRETQYF
TGTGCCAGCAGCGTAGACCCGACAGGGAGGGAGACCCAGTACTTC
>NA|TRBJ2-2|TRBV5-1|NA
CASSYSPGMAGELFF
TGCGCCAGCAGCTACTCGCCGGGCATGGCCGGGGAGCTGTTTTTT
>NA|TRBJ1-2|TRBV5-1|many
CASSEQDPLYGYTF
TGCGCCAGCAGCGAACAGGACCCTCTCTATGGCTACACCTTC
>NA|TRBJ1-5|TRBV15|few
CATSRHQAQHF
TGTGCCACCAGCAGGCATCAGGCCCAGCATTTT
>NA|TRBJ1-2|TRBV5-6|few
CASSPGDPGGYGYTF
TGTGCCAGCAGCCCTGGGGACCCTGGAGGCTATGGCTACACCTTC
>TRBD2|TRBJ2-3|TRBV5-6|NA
CATLRGGADTQYF
TGTGCCACCCTACGCGGGGGGGCAGATACGCAGTATTTT
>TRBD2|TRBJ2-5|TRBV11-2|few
CASSLMLAGRETQYF
TGTGCCAGCAGCTTAATGCTAGCGGGGAGGGAGACCCAGTACTTC
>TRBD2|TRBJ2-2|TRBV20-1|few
CSARLAGGRHTGELFF
TGCAGTGCTAGACTAGCGGGGGGGCGGCACACCGGGGAGCTGTTTTTT
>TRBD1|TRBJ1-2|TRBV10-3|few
CAISSIGTGPGDRGYTF
TGTGCCATCAGCTCAATCGGGACAGGCCCCGGGGATCGTGGCTACACCTTC
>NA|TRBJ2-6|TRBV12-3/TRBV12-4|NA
CASSLVKGAGANVLTF
TGTGCCAGCAGTTTAGTAAAGGGGGCTGGGGCCAACGTCCTGACTTTC
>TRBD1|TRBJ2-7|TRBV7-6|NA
CASSAPGQGGEQYF
TGTGCCAGCAGCGCACCGGGACAGGGAGGCGAGCAGTACTTC
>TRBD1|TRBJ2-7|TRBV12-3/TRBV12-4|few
CASSPRTGFNEQYF
TGTGCCAGCAGTCCCAGGACAGGGTTCAACGAGCAGTACTTT
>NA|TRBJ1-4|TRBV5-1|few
CASSLARGGGREKLFF
TGCGCCAGCAGCTTGGCCCGTGGGGGAGGACGCGAAAAACTGTTTTTT
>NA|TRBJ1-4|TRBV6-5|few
CASSYNGGGEKLFF
TGTGCCAGCAGTTACAATGGAGGGGGTGAAAAACTGTTTTTT
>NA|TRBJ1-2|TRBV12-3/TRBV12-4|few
CASNADRNYGYTF
TGTGCCAGCAACGCCGACAGGAACTATGGCTACACCTTC